The T cell receptor (beta chain) under discussion was sequenced for a study of cytomegalovirus exposure and HLA in healthy donors. Using immunoSEQ multiplex PCR, the repertoire was profiled, and TCRdb retains in-frame clones only, with some absent. The repertoire includes 210,000 or so clones, almost 90% of them detected once, and about 2.9% sits in the top ten. The donors were part of the 120-subject validation cohort, which stood apart from the roughly 670-subject first cohort. Germline CDR1 is SGHKS and CDR2 is YYEKEE (reference sequence). This CDR3 is built from 13 residues. The V segment lost 4 bases and the J segment 8 bases; nucleotides outside the gene matches: 2.

Source material: PBMCs. The chain uses TRBV5-5 and TRBJ1-4; 10 nucleotides line up with TRBD1. The receptor comes from a woman in her late teens or twenties in good health and CMV-seronegative. The CDR3 DNA sequence: TGTGCCAGCAGCCGGGACAGGGGCGAAAAACTGTTTTTT. It specifies CASSRDRGEKLFF.